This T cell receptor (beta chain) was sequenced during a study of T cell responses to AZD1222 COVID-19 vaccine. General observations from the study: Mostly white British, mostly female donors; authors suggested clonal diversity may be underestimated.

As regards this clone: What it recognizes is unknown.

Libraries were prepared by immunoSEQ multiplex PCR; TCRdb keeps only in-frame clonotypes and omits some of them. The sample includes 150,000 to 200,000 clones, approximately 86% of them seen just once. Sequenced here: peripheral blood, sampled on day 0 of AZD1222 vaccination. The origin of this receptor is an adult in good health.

The CDR3 reads CASRERGRSTDTQYF. The CDR3 coding sequence is TGTGCCAGTAGAGAGCGGGGCAGGAGCACAGATACGCAGTATTTT. The rearrangement links TRBV19 to TRBJ2-3, with 7 bases aligning to TRBD2. Germline CDR1 LNHDA, CDR2 SQIVND (reference sequence). Germline trimming cut 6 bases from V and 0 bases from J; bases unmatched to any gene: 6. This CDR3 comprises 15 residues.